The 11 T cell receptor beta chains presented below share a single source sample, sequenced in a study of cytomegalovirus exposure and HLA in healthy donors. PCR was performed using 60 Vbeta and 13 Jbeta primers. Libraries were prepared by immunoSEQ multiplex PCR; TCRdb keeps only in-frame clonotypes and omits some of them. This table has 200,000 to 250,000 clones, around 80% appearing once. Input material: PBMCs. Source of these receptors: a woman aged 40 to 50 in good health and CMV-seropositive.

The chain has TRBV5-4 and TRBJ2-2, with 11 positions matching TRBD2. The CDR3 is made up of 14 amino acids. The germline V gene encodes CDR1 SGHNT and CDR2 YYREEE (reference sequence). The trim removed 4 bases at V and 5 bases at J, leaving 1 base unmatched. CDR3 coding DNA: TGTGCCAGCAGCCTAGCGGGAGGAACCGGGGAGCTGTTTTTT. Its translation: CASSLAGGTGELFF.

The chain carries TRBV5-4 and TRBJ2-5, with a possible D match to TRBD1 (6 bases). This CDR3 region has 17 residues. Trimming removed 0 bases at V and 5 bases at J, with 20 bases between. Germline-derived CDR1 and CDR2 are SGHNT and YYREEE (reference sequence). The CDR3 reads CASSLGASQGILETQYF. The CDR3 region has the DNA TGTGCCAGCAGCTTGGGGGCGAGTCAGGGGATTTTGGAGACCCAGTACTTC.

This clone showed up just a few times. The chain carries TRBV18 and TRBJ1-2, with D perhaps TRBD1 (5 bases). Germline lookup yields CDR1 KGHSH and CDR2 LQKENI. This CDR3 has 13 residues. Trimming took 3 bases from V and 2 from J, leaving 7 bases between them. CDR3 sequence (DNA): TGTGCCAGCTCACCGGCAGGGAACTATGGCTACACCTTC. Translating gives CASSPAGNYGYTF.

The chain has TRBV6-5 and TRBJ1-2, with 8 bases fitting TRBD1. V shed 5 bases, J shed 5 bases, and the junction held 4 bases outside the gene matches. The CDR3 runs 13 residues. Germline V gives CDR1 MNHEY, CDR2 SVGAGI. The CDR3 is CASSPGGGYGYTF. The CDR3 coding sequence is TGTGCCAGCAGTCCAGGGGGCGGGTATGGCTACACCTTC.

This chain connects TRBV5-1 to TRBJ2-2, with 10 bases identical to TRBD2. CDR1 is SGHRS, CDR2 YFSETQ, per germline. This CDR3 is built from 15 residues. Losses at the gene ends were 1 base for V and 7 bases for J; bases not matched to a gene: 4. The CDR3 bases are TGCGCCAGCAGCTTGACTAGCGGGGCAGGCGGGGAGCTGTTTTTT. Translated: CASSLTSGAGGELFF.

The rearrangement uses TRBV5-1 and TRBJ2-6; TRBD1 aligns across 8 bases. Germline V CDR1 and CDR2: SGHRS, YFSETQ. The CDR3 consists of 19 residues. The V gene end was trimmed by 2 bases and the J gene end by 0 bases; junction bases not matched to a gene: 10. Here the CDR3 DNA reads TGCGCCAGCAGCTTCCGGACAGGGAGCTCTCTCTCTGGGGCCAACGTCCTGACTTTC. This translates into CASSFRTGSSLSGANVLTF.

V gene TRBV19 combines with J gene TRBJ2-3; TRBD1 agrees at 8 bases. CDR3 length: 15 amino acids. Germline-derived CDR1 and CDR2 are LNHDA and SQIVND (reference sequence). V dropped 6 bases and J dropped 8; count of bases not matched to a gene: 13. Here the CDR3 DNA reads TGTGCCAGTAGGGAGTTGGACAGGGAACGAGGTACGCAGTATTTT. Translated: CASRELDRERGTQYF.

Here the CDR3 DNA reads TGCGCCAGCAGCCAAGAGACAGGACGTAATTCACCCCTCCACTTT. Amino acids: CASSQETGRNSPLHF. The chain has TRBV4-1 and TRBJ1-6, with D tentatively TRBD1 (6 bases). The CDR3 extends over 15 amino acids. V gave up 0 bases and J gave up 6 bases, with 9 bases separating them. CDR1 MGHRA and CDR2 YSYEKL come from the germline V gene.

This chain connects TRBV6-5 to TRBJ1-1; weak D call: TRBD1 (5 bases). There are 15 residues in the CDR3. Trimming removed 5 bases from V and 3 bases from J, with 16 bases in between. Germline values: CDR1 MNHEY, CDR2 SVGAGI. The CDR3 DNA reads TGTGCCAGCAGTCAAACAGTGGGGCCCTACACTGAAGCTTTCTTT. Protein sequence: CASSQTVGPYTEAFF.

This clone was detected once. The genes are TRBV6-5 and TRBJ2-5; D is undetermined. Trimming took 0 bases from V and 1 from J, leaving 6 bases between them. The CDR3 is made up of 14 amino acids. The germline gives CDR1 MNHEY, CDR2 SVGAGI. The CDR3 here is CASSYSYFQETQYF. CDR3 bases: TGTGCCAGCAGTTACTCCTACTTCCAAGAGACCCAGTACTTC.

This chain connects TRBV7-3 to TRBJ2-2; D possibly corresponds to TRBD2 (6 bases). Trimming shortened V by 5 bases and J by 7 bases, and 14 bases separated the two germline ends. Germline V CDR1 and CDR2: SGHTA, FQGTGA. This CDR3 region has 14 residues. Written as DNA, the CDR3 is TGTGCCAGCAGCAAGGGGACTTCGAGCGGGGAGCTGTTTTTT. Amino acid sequence: CASSKGTSSGELFF.